This TCR beta chain derives from a study of T-cell memory formation after mild COVID-19. Study observations and caveats: The study detected some responding clones in pre-infection memory, suggesting cross-reactive memory joined. Among CD4+ contracting clones, most were CM and EM, and CD8+ ones EMRA. Clones that contracted from day 15 to 85 had balanced CD4/CD8; later expanders were CD4+ biased.

MiXCR, run by TCRdb on the 5' RACE reads, gives a single entry per CDR3 protein. Of 550,000 to 600,000 distinct CDR3 sequences listed, about a fifth were seen once; the top ten hold 7% to 9%. The CDR3 has 13 amino acids. Deletions cut 4 bases from V and 10 bases from J, with 14 bases between. Per the germline V gene, CDR1 is SGHTA and CDR2 is FQGNSA. In this sample, this clonotype turned up a few times. Antigen specificity is unknown. The chain has TRBV7-2 and TRBJ2-1; possible D gene TRBD1, 6 bases. The sequence was obtained from an adult woman who had mild COVID-19 (a few samples of this study predate the infection). Cell type and time point are not known. The sample taken for sequencing was PBMCs or a T cell subset sorted from them (not recorded which). This CDR3 is CASSSTGYSEQFF. CDR3 sequence (DNA): TGTGCCAGCAGCTCTACAGGGTACAGCGAGCAGTTCTTC. Full variable domain (outside the CDR3, taken from reference TRBV7-2 and TRBJ2-1): GAGVSQSPSNKVTEKGKDVELRCDPISGHTALYWYRQSLGQGLEFLIYFQGNSAPDKSGLPSDRFSAERTGGSVSTLTIQRTQQEDSAVYLCASSSTGYSEQFFGPGTRLTVL.